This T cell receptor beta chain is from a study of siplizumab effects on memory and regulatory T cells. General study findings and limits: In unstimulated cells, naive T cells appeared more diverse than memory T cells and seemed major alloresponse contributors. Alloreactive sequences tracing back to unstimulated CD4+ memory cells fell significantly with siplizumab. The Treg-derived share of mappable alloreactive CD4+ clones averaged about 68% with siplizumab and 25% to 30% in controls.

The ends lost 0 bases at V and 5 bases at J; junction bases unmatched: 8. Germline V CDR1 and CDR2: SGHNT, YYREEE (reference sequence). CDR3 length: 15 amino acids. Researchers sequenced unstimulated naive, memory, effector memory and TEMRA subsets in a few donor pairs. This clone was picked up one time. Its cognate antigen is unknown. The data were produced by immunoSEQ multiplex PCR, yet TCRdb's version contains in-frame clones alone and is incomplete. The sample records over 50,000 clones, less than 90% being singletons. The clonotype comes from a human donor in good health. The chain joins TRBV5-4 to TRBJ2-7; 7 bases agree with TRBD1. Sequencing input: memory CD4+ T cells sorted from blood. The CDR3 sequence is CASSLANRGKDEQYF. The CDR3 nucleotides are TGTGCCAGCAGCTTGGCAAACAGGGGTAAAGACGAGCAGTACTTC. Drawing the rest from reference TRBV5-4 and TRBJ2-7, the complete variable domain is ETGVTQSPTHLIKTRGQQVTLRCSSQSGHNTVSWYQQALGQGPQFIFQYYREEENGRGNFPPRFSGLQFPNYSSELNVNALELDDSALYLCASSLANRGKDEQYFGPGTRLTVT.